Included here is one TCR beta chain sequence, with context. Its target is unknown. The entry originates in a study of T cell responses to AZD1222 COVID-19 vaccine. Overall study findings and caveats: Seropositive status at baseline applied to only six AZD1222 recipients. In a largely white British group with more females than males, clonal diversity was possibly underestimated. Scientists sampled the repertoires only once the peak T cell response had passed. When two AZD1222 doses had been given, Spike-specific TCR breadth and depth rose.

Clones were sequenced by immunoSEQ multiplex PCR, and TCRdb holds only the in-frame ones, with some missing. The data show roughly 270,000 clones, 85% to 95% seen once. Germline V lookup: CDR1 KGHSH, CDR2 LQKENI. CDR3 length: 13 residues. V gave up 3 bases and J gave up 8 bases, with 13 bases separating them. The source is an adult who received the AZD1222 COVID-19 vaccine. The sample consisted of peripheral blood, taken 28 days after the second AZD1222 dose. V usage is TRBV18 and J usage is TRBJ1-2; D remains unclear. The chain's CDR3 is CASSPRVSEGYTF. The CDR3 DNA reads as TGTGCCAGCTCACCCCGGGTATCGGAGGGCTACACCTTC.